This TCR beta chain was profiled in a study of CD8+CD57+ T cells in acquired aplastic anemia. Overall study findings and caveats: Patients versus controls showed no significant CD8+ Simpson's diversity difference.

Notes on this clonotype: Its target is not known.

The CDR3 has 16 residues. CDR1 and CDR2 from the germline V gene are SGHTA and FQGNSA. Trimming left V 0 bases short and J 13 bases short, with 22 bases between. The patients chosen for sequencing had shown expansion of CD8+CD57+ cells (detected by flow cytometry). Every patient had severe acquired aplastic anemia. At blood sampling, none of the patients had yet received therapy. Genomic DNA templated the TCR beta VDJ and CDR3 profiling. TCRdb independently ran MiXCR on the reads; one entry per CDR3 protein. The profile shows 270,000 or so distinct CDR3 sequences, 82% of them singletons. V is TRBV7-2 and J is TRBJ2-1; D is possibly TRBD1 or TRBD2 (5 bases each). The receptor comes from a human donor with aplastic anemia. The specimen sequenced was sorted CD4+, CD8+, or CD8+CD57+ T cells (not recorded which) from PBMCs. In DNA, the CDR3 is TGTGCCAGCAGCTTAGCGGGAGAGACAGATACGCAGTATCAGTTCTTC. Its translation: CASSLAGETDTQYQFF. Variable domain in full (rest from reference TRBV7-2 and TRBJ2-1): GAGVSQSPSNKVTEKGKDVELRCDPISGHTALYWYRQSLGQGLEFLIYFQGNSAPDKSGLPSDRFSAERTGGSVSTLTIQRTQQEDSAVYLCASSLAGETDTQYQFFGPGTRLTVL.